The 14 T cell receptor beta chains below all came from one sample that was sequenced in a study of Ad26.COV2.S vaccination and SARS-CoV-2 variants (dated by TCRdb to about 2021). Read against the paper, the sample's treatment or condition label means: around 19 received Ad26.COV2.S at low or high dose, single or two shots; a few received placebo; per-sample allocation not given. Repertoires of vaccine and placebo recipients were sequenced from samples taken on day 63 after the first injection. Library construction relied on the immunoSEQ multiplex PCR assay. The clones in this table, taken by TCRdb from immuneACCESS, are in-frame only. Not every clone is retained; where verified, under half of the shortfall comes from an unresolved V gene, and the cause of the rest is unknown. A total of about 320,000 clones appear in this sample, roughly nine tenths of them only once. The ten largest account for 5.5% of the sample.

This sample comprised peripheral blood, obtained in a trial of Ad26.COV2.S vaccine versus placebo. These receptors came from a person aged 18 to 65 who received the Ad26.COV2.S COVID-19 vaccine or a placebo.

This chain links TRBV6-5 with TRBJ1-2, with 7 bases fitting TRBD1. V dropped 4 bases and J dropped 5; count of bases not matched to a gene: 7. CDR3 length: 14 residues. Germline CDR1 and CDR2: MNHEY and SVGAGI. The CDR3 here is CASSSGQAYYGYTF. CDR3 DNA: TGTGCCAGCAGTTCTGGACAGGCGTATTATGGCTACACCTTC.

V and J are TRBV6-4 and TRBJ1-2; 8 nucleotides align to TRBD1. V gave up 5 bases and J gave up 5 bases; unmatched junction bases: 7. The CDR3 covers 14 residues. CDR1 MRHNA and CDR2 SNTAGT come from the germline V gene. CDR3: CASSPDRGRYGYTF. DNA for the CDR3: TGTGCCAGCAGTCCCGACAGGGGCAGGTATGGCTACACCTTC.

The chain combines TRBV12-5 with TRBJ2-4; D remains ambiguous. The CDR3 consists of 15 residues. Looked up from germline, CDR1 is LGHNT and CDR2 is FRNRAP. The V end was cut by 2 bases, the J end by 0 bases, with 8 bases between. The CDR3 region is CASGLFVLAKNIQYF. CDR3 coding DNA: TGTGCTAGTGGTTTGTTTGTGCTAGCCAAAAACATTCAGTACTTC.

The V call is TRBV6-5, the J call TRBJ1-1; weak D call: TRBD1 (5 bases). There are 15 residues in the CDR3. V was shortened by 6 bases and J by 4 bases, with 18 bases between the two germline ends. From germline, CDR1 is MNHEY and CDR2 SVGAGI. CDR3: CASRGVGDDGTEAFF. For the CDR3, the DNA is TGTGCCAGCAGGGGGGTTGGGGATGATGGCACTGAAGCTTTCTTT.

This chain uses TRBV11-3 with TRBJ2-5; D is perhaps TRBD1 (7 bases). Germline assignment: CDR1 SGHNT and CDR2 YENEEA. The CDR3 is 15 residues long. V lost 5 bases and J lost 2, with 15 bases in between. The CDR3 loop is CASSRGGTAQETQYF. The CDR3 region has the DNA TGTGCCAGCAGCCGGGGCGGGACAGCTCAAGAGACCCAGTACTTC.

The CDR3 DNA is TGTGCCAGCAGTTTAGATAAACAGGGGTATGGCTACACCTTC. The encoded protein is CASSLDKQGYGYTF. The chain couples TRBV27 to TRBJ1-2, with 7 nucleotides matching TRBD1. Germline values: CDR1 MNHEY, CDR2 SMNVEV (reference sequence). The CDR3 runs to 14 residues. The J segment lost 5 bases and the V segment lost 2 bases, leaving 5 bases of the junction unmatched.

The chain uses TRBV4-3 and TRBJ2-2; tentative D call: TRBD2 (6 bases). The V gene's germline CDR1 is LGHNA and CDR2 YSLEER. V lost 0 bases to trimming and J lost 1 base, with 18 bases between them. CDR3 length: 19 residues. The CDR3 DNA reads as TGCGCCAGCAGCCAAGATCGTCCCTTCGTGGGGGGGAACACCGGGGAGCTGTTTTTT. As protein: CASSQDRPFVGGNTGELFF.

This sequence joins TRBV7-8 and TRBJ1-2; D not resolved. The CDR3 is 13 residues long. In germline, CDR1 is SGHVS, CDR2 FQNEAQ. The V end was cut by 2 bases, the J end by 2 bases, with 6 bases between. The CDR3 spells CASSLMENYGYTF. For the CDR3, the DNA is TGTGCCAGCAGCTTAATGGAGAACTATGGCTACACCTTC.

The V gene is TRBV7-9, the J gene TRBJ2-7; D ambiguous. Germline CDR1 and CDR2: SEHNR and FQNEAQ (reference sequence). The CDR3 sequence is 13 residues long. Trimming pared 4 bases from V and 0 bases from J, leaving 7 bases between. The CDR3 region is CASSSLSSYEQYV. The CDR3 coding sequence is TGTGCCAGCAGCTCCCTTAGCTCCTACGAGCAGTACGTC.

The genes are TRBV7-2 and TRBJ2-2; D remains ambiguous. The CDR3 extends over 13 amino acids. CDR1 is SGHTA and CDR2 is FQGNSA in the germline V gene. V shed 6 bases and J shed 7 bases, with 12 bases lying between them. CDR3 in amino acids: CASSIRFGGELFF. The DNA for the CDR3 is TGTGCCAGCAGTATTCGGTTCGGCGGGGAGCTGTTTTTT.

The sample holds one count of this clone. The CDR3 loop reads CASSHRLAGYNEQFF. The CDR3 bases are TGTGCCAGCAGCCACAGACTAGCGGGGTACAATGAGCAGTTCTTC. This chain connects TRBV7-9 to TRBJ2-1, with 11 bases aligning to TRBD2. The germline CDR1 and CDR2 sequences are SEHNR and FQNEAQ (reference sequence). The CDR3 is made up of 15 amino acids. Unmatched junction bases numbered 4, after V lost 5 bases and J lost 4 bases. The variable domain in full, with the rest retrieved from reference TRBV7-9 and TRBJ2-1, is DTGVSQNPRHKITKRGQNVTFRCDPISEHNRLYWYRQTLGQGPEFLTYFQNEAQLEKSRLLSDRFSAERPKGSFSTLEIQRTEQGDSAMYLCASSHRLAGYNEQFFGPGTRLTVL.

The CDR3: CASSPNLQGTNYGYTF. CDR3 in DNA: TGTGCCAGCTCACCAAATTTGCAGGGGACTAACTATGGCTACACCTTC. This chain joins TRBV18 and TRBJ1-2; D perhaps matches TRBD1 (6 bases). The CDR3 consists of 16 residues. Germline assignment: CDR1 KGHSH and CDR2 LQKENI. The ends were cut back, 2 bases at V and 0 bases at J, with 13 bases in the middle.

The rearrangement links TRBV19 to TRBJ2-3; perhaps TRBD1 as D (6 bases). Germline CDR1 LNHDA, CDR2 SQIVND (reference sequence). Trimming cost V 6 bases and J 4 bases, with 14 bases left between them. The CDR3 covers 14 residues. This CDR3 is CASSSDRFPDTQYF. DNA for the CDR3: TGTGCCAGTAGCAGCGACAGGTTTCCAGATACGCAGTATTTT. The full variable domain, in which reference TRBV19 and TRBJ2-3 provide the parts outside the CDR3, is DGGITQSPKYLFRKEGQNVTLSCEQNLNHDAMYWYRQDPGQGLRLIYYSQIVNDFQKGDIAEGYSVSREKKESFPLTVTSAQKNPTAFYLCASSSDRFPDTQYFGPGTRLTVL.

V and J are TRBV19 and TRBJ1-2; weak D call: TRBD1 (5 bases). With 6 bases removed from V and 6 bases from J, the gap between germline ends came to 11 bases. The germline gives CDR1 LNHDA, CDR2 SQIVND (reference sequence). This CDR3 is 12 amino acids long. CDR3 protein: CASRIGGDGYTF. CDR3 DNA sequence: TGTGCCAGTAGGATTGGGGGAGATGGCTACACCTTC.